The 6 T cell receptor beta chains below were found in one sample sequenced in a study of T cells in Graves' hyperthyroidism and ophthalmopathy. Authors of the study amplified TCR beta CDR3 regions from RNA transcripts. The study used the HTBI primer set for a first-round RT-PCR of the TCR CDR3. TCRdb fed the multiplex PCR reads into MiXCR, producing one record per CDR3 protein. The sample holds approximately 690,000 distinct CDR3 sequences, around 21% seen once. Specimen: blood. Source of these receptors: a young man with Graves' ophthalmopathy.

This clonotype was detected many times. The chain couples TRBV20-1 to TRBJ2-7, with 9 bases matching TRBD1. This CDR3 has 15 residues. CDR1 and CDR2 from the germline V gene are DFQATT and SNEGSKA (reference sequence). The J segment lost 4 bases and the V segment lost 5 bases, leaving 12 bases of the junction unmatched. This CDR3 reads CSASPGTGLHYEQYF. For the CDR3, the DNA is TGCAGTGCTTCCCCCGGGACAGGGCTTCATTACGAGCAGTACTTC.

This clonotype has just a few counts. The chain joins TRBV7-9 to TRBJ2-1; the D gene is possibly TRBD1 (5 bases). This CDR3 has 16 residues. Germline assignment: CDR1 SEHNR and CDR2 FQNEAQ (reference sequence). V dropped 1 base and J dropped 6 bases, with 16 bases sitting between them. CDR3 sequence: CASSLEAFRAGNEQFF. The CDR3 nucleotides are TGTGCCAGCAGCTTAGAGGCGTTCAGGGCTGGCAATGAGCAGTTCTTC.

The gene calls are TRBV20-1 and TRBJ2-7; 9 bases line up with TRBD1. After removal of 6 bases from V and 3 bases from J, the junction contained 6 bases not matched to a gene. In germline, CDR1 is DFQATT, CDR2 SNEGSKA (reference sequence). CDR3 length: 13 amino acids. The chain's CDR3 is CSALGQGFYEQYF. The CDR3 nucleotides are TGCAGTGCACTAGGACAGGGGTTCTACGAGCAGTACTTC.

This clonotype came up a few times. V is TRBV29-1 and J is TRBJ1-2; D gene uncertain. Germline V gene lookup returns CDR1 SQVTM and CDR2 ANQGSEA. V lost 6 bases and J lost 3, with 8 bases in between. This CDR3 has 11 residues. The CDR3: CSVQTHYGYTF. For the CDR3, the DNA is TGCAGCGTCCAAACCCACTATGGCTACACCTTC.

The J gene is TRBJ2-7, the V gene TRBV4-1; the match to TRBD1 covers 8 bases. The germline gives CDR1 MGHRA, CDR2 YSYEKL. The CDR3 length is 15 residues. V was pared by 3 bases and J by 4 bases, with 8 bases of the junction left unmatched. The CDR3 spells CASSHRQGLLYEQYF. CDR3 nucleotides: TGCGCCAGCAGCCATCGACAGGGGTTGCTTTACGAGCAGTACTTC.

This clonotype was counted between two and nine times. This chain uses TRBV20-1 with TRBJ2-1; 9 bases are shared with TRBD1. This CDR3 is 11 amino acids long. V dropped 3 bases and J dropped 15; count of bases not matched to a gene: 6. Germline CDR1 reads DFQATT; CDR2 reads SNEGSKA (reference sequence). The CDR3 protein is CSARAGTGLFF. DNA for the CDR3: TGCAGTGCTAGGGCAGGGACAGGGCTGTTCTTC.